This T cell receptor (beta chain) was captured by sequencing in a study of blood T cell repertoires in COVID-19. Whole-study context: Sample material is recorded as cDNA or gDNA derived from T cells, B-cell-depleted T cells, or PBMCs.

This clone has a single count. Sequencing used immunoSEQ multiplex PCR; TCRdb keeps in-frame clones, though not all of them. This table has 100,000 to 150,000 clones, under 95% appearing once. This TCR came from a man aged 55 to 70 with COVID-19, enrolled during active disease. The sequenced sample was peripheral blood.

The CDR3 region is CAWSVNPGYEQYF. Here the CDR3 DNA reads TGTGCCTGGAGTGTAAACCCCGGTTACGAGCAGTACTTC. The chain joins TRBV30 to TRBJ2-7; D unresolved. Per germline, CDR1 GTSNPN and CDR2 SVGIG (reference sequence). The CDR3 spans 13 residues. V was cut by 0 bases and J by 4 bases, with 10 bases left in between.